The 18 T cell receptor beta chains in this list originate from one sample, sequenced in a study of cytomegalovirus exposure and HLA in healthy donors. Both 60 Vbeta primers and 13 Jbeta primers went into the PCR. The repertoire was sequenced with immunoSEQ multiplex PCR; TCRdb's copy has only in-frame clones and lacks some. The repertoire consists of more than 150,000 clones, with roughly 88% occurring once and the leading ten covering roughly 1.5%. The specimen was PBMCs. All receptors come from a woman aged 18 to 35 in good health and CMV-seronegative.

This clone has a handful of counts. The chain has TRBV7-7 and TRBJ2-5; D is perhaps TRBD1 (5 bases). This CDR3 has 15 amino acids. The germline V gene encodes CDR1 SSHAT and CDR2 FNYEAQ (reference sequence). Trimming took 1 base from V and 2 from J, leaving 11 bases between them. The CDR3 nucleotides are TGTGCCAGCAGCTTAGTAAAGGGGCGGCAAGAGACCCAGTACTTC. Translating gives CASSLVKGRQETQYF.

The gene calls are TRBV25-1 and TRBJ2-1; no firm D call. Germline values: CDR1 MGHDK, CDR2 SYGVNS. The V end lost 4 bases, the J end lost 3 bases, and 13 bases lay between the germline ends. This CDR3 is 15 amino acids long. This CDR3 is CASSVAGRGYNEQFF. The CDR3 DNA follows: TGTGCCAGCAGTGTAGCTGGCCGTGGCTACAATGAGCAGTTCTTC.

Only a few counts were recorded for this clone. The chain carries TRBV5-1 and TRBJ2-3; tentatively, D is TRBD1 (6 bases). Trimming left V 1 base short and J 3 bases short, with 12 bases between. Germline-derived CDR1 and CDR2 are SGHRS and YFSETQ. The CDR3 is 15 residues long. CDR3 sequence: CASSLRVRGTDTQYF. The CDR3 region has the DNA TGCGCCAGCAGCTTGAGGGTCAGGGGAACAGATACGCAGTATTTT.

The CDR3 reads CASSLQESYGYTF. CDR3 bases: TGTGCCAGCAGCTTACAGGAATCCTATGGCTACACCTTC. The rearrangement uses TRBV11-2 and TRBJ1-2; D remains ambiguous. The germline CDR1 and CDR2 sequences are SGHAT and FQNNGV. The CDR3 runs 13 residues. V was trimmed by 2 bases and J by 4 bases, leaving 8 bases between them.

This clone was observed a handful of times. The CDR3, as DNA: TGTGCCAGCAGGGCCCCGGGACAGGGAGACACCGGGGAGCTGTTTTTT. This gives the protein CASRAPGQGDTGELFF. This rearrangement joins TRBV11-3 to TRBJ2-2; 9 bases are a match to TRBD1. After removal of 6 bases from V and 3 bases from J, the junction contained 8 bases not matched to a gene. Germline V lookup: CDR1 SGHNT, CDR2 YENEEA. This CDR3 region has 16 residues.

As DNA, the CDR3 is TGTGCCAGCTCAACACGACAGGGGAACAACGAGCAGTACTTC. This sequence encodes CASSTRQGNNEQYF. V is TRBV18 and J is TRBJ2-7; 8 nucleotides agree with TRBD1. This CDR3 contains 14 residues. With V trimmed by 5 bases and J by 5 bases, 8 bases remained unmatched. The germline V gene has CDR1 KGHSH and CDR2 LQKENI.

The chain employs TRBV18 and TRBJ1-4, with a tentative D call TRBD1 (5 bases). CDR1 KGHSH and CDR2 LQKENI come from the germline V gene. The CDR3 covers 17 residues. V lost 2 bases and J 0 bases, leaving 13 bases between the germline ends. The CDR3 region is CASSPLPGGATNEKLFF. The CDR3 DNA reads TGTGCCAGCTCACCATTGCCGGGAGGGGCAACTAATGAAAAACTGTTTTTT. Together with reference TRBV18 and TRBJ1-4, the CDR3 gives the full variable domain: NAGVMQNPRHLVRRRGQEARLRCSPMKGHSHVYWYRQLPEEGLKFMVYLQKENIIDESGMPKERFSAEFPKEGPSILRIQQVVRGDSAAYFCASSPLPGGATNEKLFFGSGTQLSVL.

The V gene is TRBV7-9, the J gene TRBJ2-7; 8 positions agree with TRBD2. V gave up 5 bases and J gave up 4 bases; unmatched junction bases: 13. The germline gives CDR1 SEHNR, CDR2 FQNEAQ (reference sequence). The CDR3 covers 16 residues. The CDR3 DNA sequence: TGTGCCAGCAGCCCGGGGGGGAATCGGGGGGTGTACGAGCAGTACTTC. Its translation: CASSPGGNRGVYEQYF.

The chain combines TRBV29-1 with TRBJ1-2, with D possibly matching TRBD1 (5 bases). The CDR3 length is 15 residues. Trimming took off 3 bases at V and 0 bases at J, with 14 bases between the two ends. Germline CDR1 and CDR2: SQVTM and ANQGSEA. The CDR3 protein is CSVDFAGIPNYGYTF. CDR3 DNA sequence: TGCAGCGTTGACTTTGCAGGGATCCCTAACTATGGCTACACCTTC. Complete variable domain (other parts from reference TRBV29-1 and TRBJ1-2): SAVISQKPSRDICQRGTSLTIQCQVDSQVTMMFWYRQQPGQSLTLIATANQGSEATYESGFVIDKFPISRPNLTFSTLTVSNMSPEDSSIYLCSVDFAGIPNYGYTFGSGTRLTVV.

This chain connects TRBV4-2 to TRBJ2-5; TRBD2 matches at 9 bases. Gene TRBJ2-7 matches the end of the DNA better, so the J call may be wrong. CDR3 length equals 15 residues. Germline CDR1 is LGHNA and CDR2 is YNFKEQ. The CDR3 here is CASSQGGLAIDEQYF. The CDR3 region has the DNA TGTGCCAGCAGCCAAGGGGGACTAGCAATCGACGAGCAGTACTTC.

This sequence joins TRBV25-1 and TRBJ1-6; unclear D gene. The CDR3 has 12 residues. The ends were cut back, 6 bases at V and 6 bases at J, with 6 bases in the middle. The V gene's germline CDR1 is MGHDK and CDR2 SYGVNS. The DNA of the CDR3 is TGTGCCAGCAGCCCCGGTAATTCACCCCTCCACTTT. Its protein is CASSPGNSPLHF.

The rearrangement uses TRBV25-1 and TRBJ1-1; D gene unclear. The V end was cut by 6 bases, the J end by 0 bases, with 2 bases between. This CDR3 contains 11 residues. The germline gives CDR1 MGHDK, CDR2 SYGVNS. The CDR3 bases are TGTGCCAGCAGCGTGAACACTGAAGCTTTCTTT. It encodes CASSVNTEAFF. Supplemented by reference TRBV25-1 and TRBJ1-1, the full variable domain reads EADIYQTPRYLVIGTGKKITLECSQTMGHDKMYWYQQDPGMELHLIHYSYGVNSTEKGDLSSESTVSRIRTEHFPLTLESARPSHTSQYLCASSVNTEAFFGQGTRLTVV.

The chain recombines TRBV6-1 with TRBJ2-5, with D possibly matching TRBD2 (5 bases). Per the germline V gene, CDR1 is MNHNS and CDR2 is SASEGT. The CDR3 spans 15 residues. V was trimmed by 1 base and J by 5 bases, leaving 14 bases between them. This CDR3 reads CASSEVSGESETQYF. Written as DNA, the CDR3 is TGTGCCAGCAGTGAAGTATCCGGGGAATCGGAGACCCAGTACTTC.

The chain employs TRBV7-9 and TRBJ2-5; TRBD2 aligns across 7 bases. Per the germline V gene, CDR1 is SEHNR and CDR2 is FQNEAQ (reference sequence). V lost 5 bases and J lost 4; bases outside the gene matches: 10. The CDR3 covers 15 residues. DNA for the CDR3: TGTGCCAGCAGCCCCGGACGGGGGGTCGGAGAGACCCAGTACTTC. Its protein is CASSPGRGVGETQYF.

In its sample, this clone ranks as medium-sized. The sample carries other DNA sequences with the same CDR3. The chain has TRBV13 and TRBJ2-7; 7 bases align to TRBD1. Trimming at V came to 5 bases and at J to 1 base, leaving 5 bases not matched to a gene. CDR1 is PRHDT, CDR2 FYEKMQ, per germline (reference sequence). The CDR3 sequence is 14 residues long. CDR3 protein: CASSLTGVSYEQYF. In DNA, the CDR3 is TGTGCCAGCAGCCTTACAGGGGTTTCCTACGAGCAGTACTTC. Together with reference TRBV13 and TRBJ2-7, the CDR3 gives the full variable domain: AAGVIQSPRHLIKEKRETATLKCYPIPRHDTVYWYQQGPGQDPQFLISFYEKMQSDKGSIPDRFSAQQFSDYHSELNMSSLELGDSALYFCASSLTGVSYEQYFGPGTRLTVT.

This chain links TRBV4-1 with TRBJ1-2; D unclear. The germline V and J ends were trimmed by 0 bases and 4 bases, with 9 bases remaining between them. CDR3 length equals 14 residues. Germline V gives CDR1 MGHRA, CDR2 YSYEKL. CDR3: CASSQDLQSYGYTF. In DNA form, the CDR3 reads TGCGCCAGCAGCCAAGATCTTCAGTCCTATGGCTACACCTTC.

The J gene is TRBJ1-4, the V gene TRBV11-2; 7 nucleotides agree with TRBD1. Germline V gives CDR1 SGHAT, CDR2 FQNNGV. The CDR3 loop spans 14 amino acids. The V gene end was trimmed by 5 bases and the J gene end by 4 bases; junction bases not matched to a gene: 4. The chain's CDR3 is CASSPGQLNEKLFF. CDR3 in DNA: TGTGCCAGCAGCCCGGGACAGCTTAATGAAAAACTGTTTTTT.

The rearrangement joins TRBV11-2 to TRBJ1-2; a possible D gene is TRBD1 (6 bases). This CDR3 contains 16 residues. Germline V gene data show CDR1 as SGHAT and CDR2 as FQNNGV. Trimming took off 0 bases at V and 0 bases at J, with 11 bases between the two ends. The CDR3 DNA reads TGTGCCAGCAGCTTAGAAGGGGGACGTCCTAACTATGGCTACACCTTC. Encoded protein: CASSLEGGRPNYGYTF. Using reference TRBV11-2 and TRBJ1-2 for the parts outside the CDR3, the full variable domain is EAGVAQSPRYKIIEKRQSVAFWCNPISGHATLYWYQQILGQGPKLLIQFQNNGVVDDSQLPKDRFSAERLKGVDSTLKIQPAKLEDSAVYLCASSLEGGRPNYGYTFGSGTRLTVV.